Listed below are T cell receptor beta chains from one sample, sequenced in a study of technical replicates of blood from several donors. Assay: immunoSEQ multiplex PCR; the TCRdb copy retains only in-frame clones and omits some. The table lists roughly 59,000 clones, approximately 83% of them singletons. The sequencing input was PBMCs. The origin of the receptors is a human donor in good health. Some clones in this sample may be carry-over from other donors' samples. Each CDR3 is given with its conserved first and last residue. A D gene is named only where the DNA matches it firmly. Where a row states a size, it is once, few, many or the class of an expanded clone; other rows omit it.

CDR3nt: TGTGCCAGCAGCCAAGTCGGCCTAGCGGGAGGTTCGGACAATGAGCAGTTCTTC; CDR3aa: CASSQVGLAGGSDNEQFF; j_gene: TRBJ2-1; len: 18; d_gene: TRBD2; abundance: .; v_gene: TRBV4-2
CDR3nt: TGTGCCAGCTCCCCAGGAAGGGTAGCGGGTTTGGTTCGCACTGAAGCTTTCTTT; CDR3aa: CASSPGRVAGLVRTEAFF; j_gene: TRBJ1-1; len: 18; d_gene: .; abundance: .; v_gene: TRBV18
CDR3nt: TGCGCCAGCAGCCAAGAGGCAGCCAGGGGGTACTACGAGCAGTACTTC; CDR3aa: CASSQEAARGYYEQYF; j_gene: TRBJ2-7; len: 16; d_gene: TRBD1; abundance: once; v_gene: TRBV4-3
CDR3nt: TGTGCCAGCAACGTACAGGGGGCTGGCAATCAGCCCCAGCATTTT; CDR3aa: CASNVQGAGNQPQHF; j_gene: TRBJ1-5; len: 15; d_gene: TRBD1; abundance: .; v_gene: TRBV6-1
CDR3nt: TGTGCCAGCAGCCTCCCTAGCAGCTCCTACGAGCAGTACTTC; CDR3aa: CASSLPSSSYEQYF; j_gene: TRBJ2-7; len: 14; d_gene: .; abundance: .; v_gene: TRBV13
CDR3nt: TGTGCCAGCAGCGCCGAAGGAACAGGGGGAACTGGAAACACCATATATTTT; CDR3aa: CASSAEGTGGTGNTIYF; j_gene: TRBJ1-3; len: 17; d_gene: TRBD1; abundance: .; v_gene: TRBV9
CDR3nt: TGTGCCAGTAGTATGGGAGACTCCAACTATGGCTACACCTTC; CDR3aa: CASSMGDSNYGYTF; j_gene: TRBJ1-2; len: 14; d_gene: .; abundance: .; v_gene: TRBV19
CDR3nt: TGTGCCAGCAGTGATGGGGGGACAGGGTACAATGAGCAGTTCTTC; CDR3aa: CASSDGGTGYNEQFF; j_gene: TRBJ2-1; len: 15; d_gene: TRBD1; abundance: .; v_gene: TRBV6-1
CDR3nt: TGTGCCAGCAGCTTAGAAGAGGGAGCTTTCTTT; CDR3aa: CASSLEEGAFF; j_gene: TRBJ1-1; len: 11; d_gene: .; abundance: .; v_gene: TRBV11-1
CDR3nt: TGTGCCATCAAACGGGGAACGGGAGCTTCGTACAATGAGCAGTTCTTC; CDR3aa: CAIKRGTGASYNEQFF; j_gene: TRBJ2-1; len: 16; d_gene: .; abundance: .; v_gene: TRBV10-3
CDR3nt: TGTGCCAGCAGCGACACAGGGGAGGCCGGCTACACCTTC; CDR3aa: CASSDTGEAGYTF; j_gene: TRBJ1-2; len: 13; d_gene: TRBD1; abundance: .; v_gene: TRBV7-3
CDR3nt: TGTGCCAGCAGTGACCAGGGGGCAACAACTAATGAAAAACTGTTTTTT; CDR3aa: CASSDQGATTNEKLFF; j_gene: TRBJ1-4; len: 16; d_gene: TRBD1; abundance: .; v_gene: TRBV2
CDR3nt: TGTGCCAGCAGTGATATACCTACAGGGACCAATGAGCAGTTCTTC; CDR3aa: CASSDIPTGTNEQFF; j_gene: TRBJ2-1; len: 15; d_gene: .; abundance: .; v_gene: TRBV25-1
CDR3nt: TGTGCCAGCAGTCCAGCTAGCGCCAGCACAGATACGCAGTATTTT; CDR3aa: CASSPASASTDTQYF; j_gene: TRBJ2-3; len: 15; d_gene: .; abundance: once; v_gene: TRBV7-7
CDR3nt: TGTGCCAGCTCACGACAGTCAACTAATGAAAAACTGTTTTTT; CDR3aa: CASSRQSTNEKLFF; j_gene: TRBJ1-4; len: 14; d_gene: .; abundance: .; v_gene: TRBV18
CDR3nt: TGTGCCAGCAGCAGGCGGGACTCCGAGACCCAGTACTTC; CDR3aa: CASSRRDSETQYF; j_gene: TRBJ2-5; len: 13; d_gene: .; abundance: .; v_gene: TRBV7-9